What follows are 3 T cell receptor beta chains derived from one specimen sequenced in a study of cytomegalovirus exposure and HLA in healthy donors. In the PCR, 60 Vbeta and 13 Jbeta primers were used. Clones were read by immunoSEQ multiplex PCR, and TCRdb kept only the in-frame ones, dropping some. This table holds over 150,000 clones, roughly 80% found once. Specimen: PBMCs. Receptor source: a boy aged 5 to 17 in good health and CMV-seronegative.

V gene TRBV7-2 combines with J gene TRBJ1-1, with TRBD1 matching 9 bases. V lost 6 bases and J lost 0; bases outside the gene matches: 5. Germline V lookup: CDR1 SGHTA, CDR2 FQGNSA. This CDR3 has 15 amino acids. CDR3 amino acids: CASSRTGALNTEAFF. The CDR3 DNA sequence: TGTGCCAGCAGTAGGACAGGGGCTTTGAACACTGAAGCTTTCTTT.

This clone was found once. The V and J genes are TRBV15 and TRBJ1-4; the D is unclear. The V end lost 3 bases, the J end lost 0 bases, and 11 bases lay between the germline ends. CDR1 LNHNV and CDR2 YYDKDF come from the germline V gene (reference sequence). CDR3 size: 16 residues. The CDR3 loop reads CATSRGLRATNEKLFF. The CDR3 bases are TGTGCCACCAGCAGGGGTTTGAGGGCAACTAATGAAAAACTGTTTTTT.

V and J are TRBV30 and TRBJ1-1; 9 bases are a match to TRBD1. From germline, CDR1 is GTSNPN and CDR2 SVGIG (reference sequence). V lost 8 bases, J lost 6 bases, and 4 bases stayed unmatched. CDR3 length: 11 residues. The CDR3 bases are TGTGCCCGACAGGGGGAACCTGAAGCTTTCTTT. It codes for CARQGEPEAFF. Drawing the rest from reference TRBV30 and TRBJ1-1, the complete variable domain is SQTIHQWPATLVQPVGSPLSLECTVEGTSNPNLYWYRQAAGRGLQLLFYSVGIGQISSEVPQNLSASRPQDRQFILSSKKLLLSDSGFYLCARQGEPEAFFGQGTRLTVV.